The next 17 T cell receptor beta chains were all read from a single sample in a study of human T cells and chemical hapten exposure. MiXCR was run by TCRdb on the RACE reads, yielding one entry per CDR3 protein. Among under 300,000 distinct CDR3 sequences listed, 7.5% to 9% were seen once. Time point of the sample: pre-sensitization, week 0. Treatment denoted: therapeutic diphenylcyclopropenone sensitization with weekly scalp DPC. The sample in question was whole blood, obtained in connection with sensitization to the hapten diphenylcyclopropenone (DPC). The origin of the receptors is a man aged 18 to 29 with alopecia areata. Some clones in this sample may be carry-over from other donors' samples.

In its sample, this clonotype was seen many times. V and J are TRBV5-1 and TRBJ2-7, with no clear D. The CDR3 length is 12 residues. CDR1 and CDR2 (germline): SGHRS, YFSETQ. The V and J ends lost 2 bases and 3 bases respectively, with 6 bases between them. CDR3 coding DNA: TGCGCCAGCAGCTTCCAGAACTACGAGCAGTACTTC. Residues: CASSFQNYEQYF.

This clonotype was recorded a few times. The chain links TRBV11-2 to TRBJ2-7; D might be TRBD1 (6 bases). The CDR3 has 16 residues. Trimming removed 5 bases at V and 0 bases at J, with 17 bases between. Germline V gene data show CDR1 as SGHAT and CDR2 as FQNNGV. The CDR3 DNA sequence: TGTGCCAGCAGCCCCAGGGGAGTCTTCAGCTCCTACGAGCAGTACTTC. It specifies CASSPRGVFSSYEQYF.

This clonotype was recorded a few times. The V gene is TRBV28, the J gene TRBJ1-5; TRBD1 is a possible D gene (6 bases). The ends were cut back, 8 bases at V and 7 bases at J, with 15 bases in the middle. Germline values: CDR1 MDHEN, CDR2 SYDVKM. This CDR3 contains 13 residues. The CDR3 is CASVGGGDQPQHF. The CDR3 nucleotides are TGTGCCAGCGTGGGCGGGGGCGACCAGCCCCAGCATTTT.

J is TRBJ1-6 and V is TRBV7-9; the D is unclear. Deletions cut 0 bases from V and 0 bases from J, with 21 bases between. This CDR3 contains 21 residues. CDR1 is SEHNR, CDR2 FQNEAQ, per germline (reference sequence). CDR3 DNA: TGTGCCAGCAGCTTAGCGCTAAGTTTTGGACTCCGAAGCTCCTATAATTCACCCCTCCACTTT. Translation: CASSLALSFGLRSSYNSPLHF.

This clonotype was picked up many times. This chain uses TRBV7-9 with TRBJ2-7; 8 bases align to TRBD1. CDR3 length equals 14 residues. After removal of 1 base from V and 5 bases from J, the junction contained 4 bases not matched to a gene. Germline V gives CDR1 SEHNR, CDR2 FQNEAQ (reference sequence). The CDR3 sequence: CASSLGAGGNEQYV. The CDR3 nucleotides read TGTGCCAGCAGCTTAGGGGCAGGGGGCAACGAGCAGTACGTC.

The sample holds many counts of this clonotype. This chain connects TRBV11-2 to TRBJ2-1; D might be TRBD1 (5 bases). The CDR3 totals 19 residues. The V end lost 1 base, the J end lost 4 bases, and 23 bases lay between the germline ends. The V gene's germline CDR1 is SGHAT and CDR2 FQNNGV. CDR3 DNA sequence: TGTGCCAGCAGCTTAGCGTTCCGGTCTTTCCAGGGCAAATACAATGAGCAGTTCTTC. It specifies CASSLAFRSFQGKYNEQFF.

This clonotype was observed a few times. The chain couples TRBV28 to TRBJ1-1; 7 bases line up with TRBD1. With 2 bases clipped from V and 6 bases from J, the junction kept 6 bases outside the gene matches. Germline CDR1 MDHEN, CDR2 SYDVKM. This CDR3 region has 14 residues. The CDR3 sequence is CASSLARTGAEAFF. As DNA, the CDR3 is TGTGCCAGCAGTTTAGCCAGGACAGGCGCTGAAGCTTTCTTT.

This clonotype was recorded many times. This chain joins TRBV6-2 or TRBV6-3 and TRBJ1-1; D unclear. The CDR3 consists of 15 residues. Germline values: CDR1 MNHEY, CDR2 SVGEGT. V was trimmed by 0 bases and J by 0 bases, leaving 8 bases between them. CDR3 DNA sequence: TGTGCCAGCAGTTACTCTCGTCTCTTGAACACTGAAGCTTTCTTT. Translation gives CASSYSRLLNTEAFF.

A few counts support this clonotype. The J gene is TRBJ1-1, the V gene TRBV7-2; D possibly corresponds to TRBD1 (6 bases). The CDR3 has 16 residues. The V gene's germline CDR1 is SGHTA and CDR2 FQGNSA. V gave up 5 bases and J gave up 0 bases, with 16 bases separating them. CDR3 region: CASSPPGARMNTEAFF. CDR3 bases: TGTGCCAGCAGCCCCCCAGGGGCACGGATGAACACTGAAGCTTTCTTT.

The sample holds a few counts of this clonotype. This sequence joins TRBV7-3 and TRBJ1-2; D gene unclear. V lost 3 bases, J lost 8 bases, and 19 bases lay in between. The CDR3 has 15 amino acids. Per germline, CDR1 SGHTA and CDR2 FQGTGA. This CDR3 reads CASSFLYWPPDGYTF. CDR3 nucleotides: TGTGCCAGCAGCTTTTTATATTGGCCGCCGGACGGCTACACCTTC.

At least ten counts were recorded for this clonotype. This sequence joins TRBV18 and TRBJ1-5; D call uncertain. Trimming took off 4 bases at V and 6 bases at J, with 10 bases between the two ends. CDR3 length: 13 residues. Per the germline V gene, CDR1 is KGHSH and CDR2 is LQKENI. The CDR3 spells CASSLGIGQPQHF. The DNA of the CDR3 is TGTGCCAGCTCACTGGGCATAGGTCAGCCCCAGCATTTT.

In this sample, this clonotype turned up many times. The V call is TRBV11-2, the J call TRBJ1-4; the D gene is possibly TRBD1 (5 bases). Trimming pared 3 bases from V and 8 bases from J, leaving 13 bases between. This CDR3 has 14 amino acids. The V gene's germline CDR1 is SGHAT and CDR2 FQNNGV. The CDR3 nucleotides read TGTGCCAGCAGCTTGAGGGGAGTTGAGGAAAAACTGTTTTTT. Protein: CASSLRGVEEKLFF.

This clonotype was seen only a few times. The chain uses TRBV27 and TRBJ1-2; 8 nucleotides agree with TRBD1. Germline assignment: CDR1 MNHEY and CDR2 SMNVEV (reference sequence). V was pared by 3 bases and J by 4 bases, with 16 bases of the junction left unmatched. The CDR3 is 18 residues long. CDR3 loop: CASSFRRQGRVASYGYTF. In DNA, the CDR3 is TGTGCCAGCAGTTTCCGCCGACAGGGGCGGGTAGCCTCCTATGGCTACACCTTC.

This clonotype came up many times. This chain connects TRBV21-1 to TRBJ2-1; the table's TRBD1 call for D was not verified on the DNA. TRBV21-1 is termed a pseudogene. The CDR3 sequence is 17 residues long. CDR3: CASSPVPGTGSYNEQFF. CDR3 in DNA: TGTGCCAGCAGCCCAGTCCCTGGGACAGGCTCCTACAATGAGCAGTTCTTC.

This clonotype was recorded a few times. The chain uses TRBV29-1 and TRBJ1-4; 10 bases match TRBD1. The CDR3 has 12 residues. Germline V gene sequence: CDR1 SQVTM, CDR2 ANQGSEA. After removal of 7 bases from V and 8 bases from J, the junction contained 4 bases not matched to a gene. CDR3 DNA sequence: TGCAGCGCCACGACAGGGGGCGAAAAACTGTTTTTT. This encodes CSATTGGEKLFF.

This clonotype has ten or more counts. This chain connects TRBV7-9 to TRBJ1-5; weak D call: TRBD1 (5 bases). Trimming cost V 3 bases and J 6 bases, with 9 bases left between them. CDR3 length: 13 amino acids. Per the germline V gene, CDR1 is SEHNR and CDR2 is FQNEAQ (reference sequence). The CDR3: CASSFEGRQPQHF. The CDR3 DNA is TGTGCCAGCAGCTTCGAGGGGCGTCAGCCCCAGCATTTT.

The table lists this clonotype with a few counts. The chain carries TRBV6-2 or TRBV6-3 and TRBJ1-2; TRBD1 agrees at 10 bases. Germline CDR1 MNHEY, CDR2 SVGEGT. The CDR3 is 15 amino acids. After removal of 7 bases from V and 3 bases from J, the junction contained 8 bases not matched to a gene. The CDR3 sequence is CASKRLTGGYYGYTF. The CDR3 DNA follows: TGTGCCAGCAAGCGCCTGACAGGGGGCTACTATGGCTACACCTTC.